This T cell receptor (beta chain) was sequenced during a study of shared clonotypes between healthy human individuals (dated by TCRdb to the early 2020s). Regarding the research as a whole: The cohort included three men and two women between 18 and 49 years of age. Per donor, leukapheresis produced somewhere between about 0.9 and 10 billion PBMCs. For each donor, three plates each were used for CD4 naive and CD4 memory, two plates were used for CD8 naive, and one plate was used for CD8 memory. To increase sequencing depth and limit assay-specific biases, TCR repertoire library preparation and sequencing were carried out by different laboratories using diverse techniques. Blood TCR repertoires of five healthy adults were deeply sequenced to estimate repertoire size and the extent of clonotype sharing between individuals.

In regard to this clone: There is no known antigen for this receptor. No base quality values were provided; no much bigger clone lies one nucleotide off.

V and J are truncated by 0 bases and 0 bases respectively, leaving an intervening sequence of 9 bases. The CDR3 spans 16 residues, from the cysteine through the phenylalanine. Only CDR3 DNA remains: 48 bases, in frame from the first base. The germline V gene provides CDR1 ENHRY and CDR2 SYGVKD. General conclusions and limits of the study: Clonotypes shared by all four sorted-subset donors showed higher generation probabilities than non-shared clonotypes. Across four donors, about 4.5% of naive CD4, approximately 3.6% of naive CD8, 2.3% of memory CD4, and 0.3% to 0.45% of memory CD8 clonotypes were shared. Incomplete sequencing was indicated by rarefaction of sorted-subset datasets, despite the large sequencing depth. Naive subsets generally had larger estimated clonotype richness than memory subsets. Pairwise subsampling indicated that sequencing depth was expected to affect the degree of clonotype sharing among donors. Because the study included a small number of donors, the genetic and exposure-history diversity represented was limited. Sampling was restricted to blood, and TCR repertoires in tissues likely differ from the TCR repertoires found in blood.

TCR CDR3 regions were amplified from genomic DNA by multiplex PCR using the deep immunoSEQ assay. For each cell subset, the extracted genomic DNA was distributed evenly across all wells of several immunoSEQ 96-well plates, and each plate served as one replicate. For sorted subsets, each replicate PCR was loaded with roughly 190 ng genomic DNA, equivalent to approximately 27,000 T cell genomes. Purified libraries were measured with a Qubit 3.0 fluorometer, size-checked on a Bioanalyzer 2100, and measured again with the KAPA Library Quantification kit. Each immunoSEQ 96-well plate was sequenced on its own single-read 150-cycle Illumina NextSeq 550 flow cell. Processing in the source paper ran as follows. The immunoSEQ output contained only junctional sequences without quality scores, so filtering could not match that applied to full-length reads. To assign V/J genes and CDR3, sequences were annotated against IMGT germline references using PyIR, a Python wrapper for IgBLAST v1.9. Reads with weak V/J assignments (E-value above 1e-6), missing CDR3, stop codons, out-of-frame junctions, or ambiguous translated residues were removed. V3J clonotypes were defined as sequences sharing an identical inferred V gene, J gene, and CDR3 amino acid sequence. To compute the percentage overlap between repertoires, the number of shared unique clonotypes was divided by the size of the smaller repertoire. Three approaches were used to assess repertoire richness: RTK rarefaction, the Chao1 estimator, and Recon v2.1 estimates of unobserved clonotypes. OLGA was used to compute generation probabilities for all TCRbeta clonotypes that the gDNA method yielded from a few donors. TCRdb limited this immuneACCESS table to in-frame rearrangements with V and J called. A share of clones is missing; checked studies link under half to unresolved V genes, and the rest is unexplained. V and J calls and clone size come straight from that table; D and trimming were deduced from the DNA. The sample yields hundreds of thousands of clones; roughly 98% were counted once. The biggest ten clones account for less than 0.35% of the sample.

For the CD8 naive samples, CD45RO-negative cells were positively selected for CCR7, yielding a CD45RA+CCR7+ population from which TemRA cells were excluded. Donors were healthy HIV-negative adults with no recently reported acute infections or vaccinations. All donors were Caucasian adults living in Nashville, Tennessee, USA. Blood was obtained by leukapheresis, after which PBMCs were separated by Ficoll-Histopaque density gradient centrifugation and cryopreserved in liquid nitrogen vapor phase. Analytical flow cytometry was used to check the purity and quantity of each magnetically sorted T cell population. Genomic DNA was isolated from each sorted fraction and quantified by UV absorbance on a Nanodrop 2000c.

The sequenced sample was naive CD8+ T cells sorted from blood. What the cell subset or site label conveys for this sample: CD45RA+CCR7+. The chain uses TRBV10-3 and TRBJ1-5; confidence is insufficient to name the D gene. This clonotype was sampled from a man aged 30 to 45 in good health. CDR3 loop: CAISESQRHSNQPQHF. The bases are TGTGCCATCAGTGAGTCCCAACGACATAGCAATCAGCCCCAGCATTTT.